Below, one T cell receptor beta chain is given with its context. V was pared by 5 bases and J by 5 bases, with 15 bases between. The CDR3 has 14 residues. Germline values: CDR1 SGHNT, CDR2 YENEEA. The data were taken from a study of control samples from healthy donors and cancer patients. Data came from immunoSEQ multiplex PCR; TCRdb stores just in-frame clones and leaves some out. The sample lists around 130,000 clones, roughly 88% occurring once. The chain recombines TRBV11-3 with TRBJ1-2; D gene unclear. The sequence was collected from a man aged 50-59 years in good health. The sequencing sample was made of blood. CDR3 residues: CASSQTNAGYGYTF. CDR3 in DNA: TGTGCCAGCAGCCAAACAAACGCGGGATATGGCTACACCTTC.